This T cell receptor beta chain comes out of a study of OX40 agonist ivuxolimab in advanced cancers. Broadly, across the study: Ivuxolimab was a fully human IgG2 agonistic monoclonal antibody targeting the costimulatory receptor OX40 (CD134). Intravenous ivuxolimab was administered to patients every 2 weeks at six dose levels: 0.01, 0.1, 0.3, 1.5, 3 and 10 mg/kg. Peripheral TCRbeta sequencing aimed to test whether ivuxolimab altered TCR sequence diversity and caused clonal T-cell expansion. The paper covers the monotherapy dose-escalation part of the phase I ivuxolimab trial, which included N of about 50 patients. Patients were allowed to have had prior anti-PD-1, anti-PD-L1 or anti-CTLA-4 therapy, and approximately 40% of the dose-escalation patients had been treated with checkpoint inhibitors. Three dose-escalation patients achieved partial responses, one with hepatocellular carcinoma and two with cutaneous melanoma. In the dose-escalation cohort, 82.7% of patients were male, and the mean age was around 60 years, with a range of roughly 20 to 80. Of the 52 patients in dose escalation, about 19 had hepatocellular carcinoma, some 15 had melanoma, 9 had renal cell carcinoma and 9 had head and neck cancer.

Spanning cysteine to phenylalanine, the CDR3 consists of 14 amino acids. Kept here is only the CDR3 DNA, which spans 42 bases and is read in frame from base 1. CDR1 and CDR2 are read off the germline V gene (reference sequence) as LNHNV and YYDKDF. V is clipped by 8 bases and J by 0 bases, and the sequence between their germline boundaries is 11 bases long. For sequencing of the TCRbeta CDR3 region, genomic DNA was extracted from the sorted cells. The immunoSEQ Assay was used to sequence the TCRbeta CDR3 regions. The immuneACCESS repertoire file appears here via TCRdb, limited to in-frame rearrangements. These files lack a portion of the clones; in checked studies, under half of the deficit traces to unresolved V genes, and the cause of the others is not known. For this sample the table gives nearly 90,000 clones, of which around nine tenths were detected only once. Of the sample, 1.5% to 2% is held by the ten largest clones.

Points the paper makes about the study in general: On average, CD8+ T cells showed more expanded clones than CD4+ T cells after ivuxolimab. Antigen specificity was not determined for the clonally expanded peripheral T cells. At doses from 0.1 to 3.0 mg/kg, clonal expansion was seen in both CD4+ and CD8+ blood T cells between baseline and week 6. Low levels of normalized T-cell clonal expansion were also seen in some nonresponding patients. In partial responders in the 0.1-3.0 mg/kg groups, normalized peripheral clonal expansion was found to be among the lowest, especially among CD8+ T cells.

Patients with autoimmune disease history or receiving systemic immunosuppression were excluded from the trial. Peripheral blood for TCR sequencing was collected from all dose cohorts at baseline, on cycle 4 day 1, and on cycle 7 day 1. The samples were drawn from a first-in-human, open-label, multicenter phase I dose-escalation trial of ivuxolimab. Adults with locally advanced or metastatic head and neck squamous cell, hepatocellular, melanoma or renal cell carcinoma were enrolled in the trial. CD4+ and CD8+ T cells were sorted separately from peripheral blood before TCR sequencing. In the case of this clone: Its antigen is unknown. No clone much larger than this one lies a single base away; base qualities are absent.

The sequences come from CD4+ or CD8+ T cells sorted from blood, collected in a trial of the OX40 agonist ivuxolimab. This TCR came from an adult with an advanced solid tumor such as melanoma, head and neck, liver or kidney cancer. The chain is encoded by TRBV15 joined to TRBJ2-1; the D gene cannot be named for sure. The DNA reads as follows: TGTGCCACCCGGTCGGAGAGCTCCTACAATGAGCAGTTCTTC. This gives the protein CATRSESSYNEQFF.